The 4 T cell receptor beta chains below all came from one sample that was sequenced in a study of cytomegalovirus exposure and HLA in healthy donors. The PCR made use of 60 Vbeta and 13 Jbeta primers. Here immunoSEQ multiplex PCR was the method, and the copy in TCRdb shows in-frame clones only, minus some. Here the sample spans under 200,000 clones, around 86% being singletons. Sequences were obtained from PBMCs. The receptors stem from a girl aged 2 to 10 in good health and CMV-seropositive.

The genes are TRBV27 and TRBJ2-7, with D tentatively TRBD2 (5 bases). V was pared by 7 bases and J by 4 bases, with 8 bases between. The CDR3 totals 11 residues. Germline CDR1 and CDR2: MNHEY and SMNVEV (reference sequence). The CDR3 DNA reads as TGTGCCAGCATCAGCGGATACGAGCAGTACTTC. This codes for CASISGYEQYF.

The chain carries TRBV5-1 and TRBJ1-1; 10 bases align to TRBD1. In germline, CDR1 is SGHRS, CDR2 YFSETQ. The CDR3 runs 14 residues. Losses at the gene ends were 2 bases for V and 5 bases for J; bases not matched to a gene: 3. CDR3 in amino acids: CASSFPGQGTEAFF. In DNA form, the CDR3 reads TGCGCCAGCAGCTTCCCGGGACAGGGGACTGAAGCTTTCTTT.

A single count supports this clone. The V call is TRBV7-8, the J call TRBJ2-3, with D unresolved. Deletions cut 5 bases from V and 0 bases from J, with 3 bases between. The CDR3 has 12 amino acids. Germline values: CDR1 SGHVS, CDR2 FQNEAQ. The CDR3 nucleotides read TGTGCCAGCAGCCTGAGCACAGATACGCAGTATTTT. Encoded protein: CASSLSTDTQYF.

The chain combines TRBV30 with TRBJ1-3; TRBD1 aligns across 8 bases. This CDR3 is 13 amino acids long. In germline, CDR1 is GTSNPN, CDR2 SVGIG (reference sequence). With 6 bases clipped from V and 4 bases from J, the junction kept 5 bases outside the gene matches. CDR3 amino acids: CACRRTGGNTIYF. CDR3 in DNA: TGTGCCTGTAGAAGGACAGGGGGAAACACCATATATTTT.